A selection of T cell receptor beta chains follows, all from one sample in a study of T cells in localized non-small cell lung cancer. The assay was immunoSEQ multiplex PCR, and TCRdb's table has in-frame clones only and misses some. The top ten clones hold approximately 12% of a sample with approximately 30,000 clones, more than 85% of them seen once. The sequencing used peripheral blood mononuclear cells, collected before any cancer treatment. All receptors come from a female donor aged 60 or older with stage II lung adenocarcinoma. Both conserved end residues are part of each CDR3. Each record gives: clone size, J gene, V gene, D gene, CDR3 DNA, CDR3 protein. A D gene is named only where the DNA matches it firmly. For some rows the clone size is stated as once, few or many, or as a class when expanded; others skip it.

clone_size: NA; j_call: TRBJ2-1; v_call: TRBV28; d_call: NA; cdr3_nt: TGTGCCAGCGTGGACGGGTTAAAATGGGAGTACGGTGAGCAGTTCTTC; cdr3_aa: CASVDGLKWEYGEQFF
clone_size: NA; j_call: TRBJ2-2; v_call: TRBV19; d_call: NA; cdr3_nt: TGTGCCAGCGTAGGGGGGTTAAATGGCGGGGAGCTGTTTTTT; cdr3_aa: CASVGGLNGGELFF
clone_size: NA; j_call: TRBJ2-5; v_call: TRBV2; d_call: NA; cdr3_nt: TGTGCCAGCAGTGAAGCGCTTCAATGGGTACGACCCGAGCGCGAAGAGACCCAGTACTTC; cdr3_aa: CASSEALQWVRPEREETQYF
clone_size: NA; j_call: TRBJ2-1; v_call: TRBV7-7; d_call: TRBD2; cdr3_nt: TGTGCCAGCAGCTCGGGGCTAGCGGACAATGAGCAGTTCTTC; cdr3_aa: CASSSGLADNEQFF
clone_size: NA; j_call: TRBJ2-3; v_call: TRBV6-1; d_call: TRBD2; cdr3_nt: TGTGCCAGCAGTGCCTTGGCGGGGGGTACAGATACGCAGTATTTT; cdr3_aa: CASSALAGGTDTQYF
clone_size: NA; j_call: TRBJ2-1; v_call: TRBV5-1; d_call: TRBD1; cdr3_nt: TGCGCCAGCAGCTCGACACTGACAGGGGGCACTGAGCAGTTCTTC; cdr3_aa: CASSSTLTGGTEQFF
clone_size: NA; j_call: TRBJ2-2; v_call: TRBV7-2; d_call: NA; cdr3_nt: TGTGCCAGCAGCTCCAATCGACCGACCCGAAGCGTCACCGGGGAGCTGTTTTTT; cdr3_aa: CASSSNRPTRSVTGELFF
clone_size: NA; j_call: TRBJ2-7; v_call: TRBV28; d_call: NA; cdr3_nt: TGTGCCAGCAGTGTTACTCGGGTGATCGAGCAGTACTTC; cdr3_aa: CASSVTRVIEQYF
clone_size: NA; j_call: TRBJ2-1; v_call: TRBV28; d_call: NA; cdr3_nt: TGTGCCAGCAGTTCTCCCCGGGCCGGTGGGTCTGAGCAGTTCTTC; cdr3_aa: CASSSPRAGGSEQFF
clone_size: NA; j_call: TRBJ1-4; v_call: TRBV5-1; d_call: NA; cdr3_nt: TGCGCCAGCAGCTCGGTGGAGGGGACAAATGAAAAACTGTTTTTT; cdr3_aa: CASSSVEGTNEKLFF
clone_size: NA; j_call: TRBJ2-1; v_call: TRBV19; d_call: NA; cdr3_nt: TGTGCCAGTAACTTAGGCCCGCCGCCGGCCCCCTACAATGAGCAGTTCTTC; cdr3_aa: CASNLGPPPAPYNEQFF
clone_size: NA; j_call: TRBJ2-3; v_call: TRBV28; d_call: NA; cdr3_nt: TGTGCCAGCAGTTTATTAGGGCAGTTAAGCACAGATACGCAGTATTTT; cdr3_aa: CASSLLGQLSTDTQYF
clone_size: NA; j_call: TRBJ2-3; v_call: TRBV6-6; d_call: NA; cdr3_nt: TGTGCCAGCTCCGGGGTTGGCACAGATACGCAGTATTTT; cdr3_aa: CASSGVGTDTQYF
clone_size: once; j_call: TRBJ2-3; v_call: TRBV7-2; d_call: NA; cdr3_nt: TGTGCCAGCAGCTTTATGGCGGGGAGCACAGATACGCAGTATTTT; cdr3_aa: CASSFMAGSTDTQYF
clone_size: NA; j_call: TRBJ2-3; v_call: TRBV7-2; d_call: TRBD2; cdr3_nt: TGTGCCAGCAGCCCCCGACTAGCGGGTCAAGATACGCAGTATTTT; cdr3_aa: CASSPRLAGQDTQYF
clone_size: NA; j_call: TRBJ2-6; v_call: TRBV5-1; d_call: NA; cdr3_nt: TGCGCCAGCAGCTTGCGGGTGTTAGGGGGAGGCACTGGGGCCAACGTCCTGACTTTC; cdr3_aa: CASSLRVLGGGTGANVLTF
clone_size: NA; j_call: TRBJ1-5; v_call: TRBV18; d_call: NA; cdr3_nt: TGTGCCAGCTCCCGTACATCTTCTTCAGGGGTTTCATATCAGCCCCAGCATTTT; cdr3_aa: CASSRTSSSGVSYQPQHF
clone_size: NA; j_call: TRBJ1-3; v_call: TRBV4-1; d_call: TRBD1; cdr3_nt: TGCGCCAGCAGCCAAGATGACAGGGGGTACGGAAACACCATATATTTT; cdr3_aa: CASSQDDRGYGNTIYF
clone_size: NA; j_call: TRBJ1-1; v_call: TRBV19; d_call: NA; cdr3_nt: TGTGCCAGTAGTCCCCCCGAACTGATCGATCGAGGGGGCACTGAAGCTTTCTTT; cdr3_aa: CASSPPELIDRGGTEAFF
clone_size: NA; j_call: TRBJ2-3; v_call: TRBV19; d_call: NA; cdr3_nt: TGTGCCAGTAGTATGGGAAGCAGGGCAGATACGCAGTATTTT; cdr3_aa: CASSMGSRADTQYF
clone_size: NA; j_call: TRBJ1-3; v_call: TRBV5-1; d_call: NA; cdr3_nt: TGCGCCAGCAGCAGGTTGGCGGGAGCTGGAAACACCATATATTTT; cdr3_aa: CASSRLAGAGNTIYF
clone_size: few; j_call: TRBJ1-1; v_call: TRBV7-8; d_call: NA; cdr3_nt: TGTGCCAGCAGCTTATGGGAAACTGAAGCTTTCTTT; cdr3_aa: CASSLWETEAFF
clone_size: NA; j_call: TRBJ2-3; v_call: TRBV9; d_call: NA; cdr3_nt: TGTGCCAGCAGCGTAGGTTCAGGGAGTGATACGCAGTATTTT; cdr3_aa: CASSVGSGSDTQYF